The rows below give T cell receptor beta chains drawn from one sample of a study of blood T cell repertoires in COVID-19. TCRdb's copy holds only in-frame clones and misses some; the assay was immunoSEQ multiplex PCR. The sample consists of more than 200,000 clones, around 80% of them appearing once. Material: peripheral blood. The receptors were sampled from a woman of 80 years or more with COVID-19, enrolled during active disease. The CDR3 runs from the conserved cysteine through the conserved F or W. D genes are given only for firm matches. Clone size, where shown, is once, few, many, or a class for clones that have expanded.

CDR3	DNA	V	D	J	size
CASGQRDRNTEAFF	TGTGCCAGCGGCCAAAGGGACAGAAACACTGAAGCTTTCTTT	TRBV27	TRBD1	TRBJ1-1	NA
CASSDGGGGYGYTF	TGTGCCAGCAGTGATGGGGGAGGAGGCTATGGCTACACCTTC	TRBV2	NA	TRBJ1-2	NA
CASSLYTGRGQSKQYF	TGTGCCAGCAGTTTATATACAGGCAGGGGGCAATCCAAGCAGTACTTC	TRBV28	TRBD1	TRBJ2-7	NA
CASSGTAPSGSNAEAFF	TGTGCCAGCTCAGGAACTGCTCCTTCGGGGTCTAACGCTGAAGCTTTCTTT	TRBV18	NA	TRBJ1-1	NA
CSASLSGTGKSSYNSPLHF	TGCAGTGCTAGTCTATCCGGGACAGGGAAAAGCTCCTATAATTCACCCCTCCACTTT	TRBV20-1	TRBD1	TRBJ1-6	NA
CASSDKGAGNYGYTF	TGTGCCAGCAGTGATAAAGGGGCCGGGAACTATGGCTACACCTTC	TRBV6-1	NA	TRBJ1-2	NA
CAKTQGLDTDTQYF	TGTGCCAAGACCCAGGGACTAGATACAGATACGCAGTATTTT	TRBV19	TRBD2	TRBJ2-3	NA
CASSPYRQGPYNEQFF	TGTGCCAGCAGCCCCTACCGACAGGGGCCCTACAATGAGCAGTTCTTC	TRBV11-2	TRBD1	TRBJ2-1	NA
CATRTQGTTEAFF	TGTGCCACCCGAACACAGGGTACCACTGAAGCTTTCTTT	TRBV28	NA	TRBJ1-1	NA
CASTEGFGGQPQHF	TGTGCCAGTACCGAGGGTTTTGGAGGTCAGCCCCAGCATTTT	TRBV14	NA	TRBJ1-5	NA
CSSLAGGQETQYF	TGCAGCTCCCTAGCGGGGGGTCAAGAGACCCAGTACTTC	TRBV29-1	TRBD2	TRBJ2-5	NA
CASSPGTGGEKLFF	TGTGCCAGCAGCCCCGGGACAGGGGGGGAAAAACTGTTTTTT	TRBV7-2	TRBD1	TRBJ1-4	NA
CASSPPIGGVQETQYF	TGTGCCAGCTCACCACCGATTGGGGGGGTACAAGAGACCCAGTACTTC	TRBV18	TRBD2	TRBJ2-5	NA
CASSFSWDRENIQYF	TGTGCCAGCAGCTTTTCGTGGGACAGGGAAAACATTCAGTACTTC	TRBV11-2	TRBD1	TRBJ2-4	NA
CASSLDRGNGNTIYF	TGCGCCAGCAGCTTGGACAGGGGGAATGGAAACACCATATATTTT	TRBV5-1	TRBD1	TRBJ1-3	NA
CASSLNRVSDYGYTF	TGTGCCAGCAGCTTAAACAGGGTTTCGGACTATGGCTACACCTTC	TRBV5-8	NA	TRBJ1-2	NA
CASSLPEGGKLFF	TGCGCCAGCAGCCTACCAGAAGGGGGAAAACTGTTTTTT	TRBV5-1	NA	TRBJ1-4	once
CASSPGGDSNQPQHF	TGTGCCAGCAGCCCCGGAGGTGATAGCAATCAGCCCCAGCATTTT	TRBV5-4	NA	TRBJ1-5	NA
CASGGQGAQTGELFF	TGCGCCAGCGGCGGACAGGGGGCGCAGACCGGGGAGCTGTTTTTT	TRBV5-1	TRBD1	TRBJ2-2	NA
CAWTYVQGLKDYGYTF	TGTGCCTGGACCTACGTACAGGGTTTAAAAGACTATGGCTACACCTTC	TRBV30	NA	TRBJ1-2	NA
CASWGRESGYTF	TGTGCGTCGTGGGGGCGCGAGAGCGGCTACACCTTC	TRBV6-6	NA	TRBJ1-2	NA
CASSQGWDSSYEQYF	TGCGCCAGCAGCCAAGGCTGGGACAGCTCCTACGAGCAGTACTTC	TRBV4-3	TRBD1	TRBJ2-7	NA
CASSQEGRGRNTIYF	TGCGCCAGCAGCCAAGAGGGCAGGGGAAGAAACACCATATATTTT	TRBV4-1	NA	TRBJ1-3	NA
CASSQGQNNSPLHF	TGTGCCAGCAGCCAAGGACAGAATAATTCACCCCTCCACTTT	TRBV4-2	NA	TRBJ1-6	NA
CASSRGSRSYNSPLHF	TGTGCCAGCAGCCGGGGGTCTCGCTCCTATAATTCACCCCTCCACTTT	TRBV21-1	NA	TRBJ1-6	NA
CASSYSGSQPQHF	TGTGCCAGCAGTTATTCCGGGAGCCAGCCCCAGCATTTT	TRBV6-2/TRBV6-3	NA	TRBJ1-5	NA
CASSPPVAGNTDTQYF	TGTGCCAGCTCACCGCCCGTAGCGGGGAACACAGATACGCAGTATTTT	TRBV18	TRBD2	TRBJ2-3	NA
CASTSIGGISATNEKLFF	TGTGCCAGCACCTCTATTGGGGGGATCAGCGCAACTAATGAAAAACTGTTTTTT	TRBV28	NA	TRBJ1-4	NA
CASRAKGNNSPLHF	TGTGCCAGCAGAGCCAAGGGGAATAATTCACCCCTCCACTTT	TRBV6-5	NA	TRBJ1-6	NA
CASSLEGQQETQYF	TGCGCCAGCAGCTTGGAGGGACAGCAAGAGACCCAGTACTTC	TRBV5-1	TRBD1	TRBJ2-5	NA
CASSLQGGANTEAFF	TGTGCCAGCAGCTTACAGGGAGGTGCTAACACTGAAGCTTTCTTT	TRBV7-9	NA	TRBJ1-1	NA
CASSRTGDTEAFF	TGCGCCAGCAGCCGGACAGGGGACACTGAAGCTTTCTTT	TRBV5-1	TRBD1	TRBJ1-1	NA
CASSTGGASLQYF	TGTGCCAGCAGCACAGGCGGGGCGAGCTTGCAGTACTTC	TRBV7-3	NA	TRBJ2-7	NA
CATRTGGLGNSPLHF	TGTGCCACTCGCACAGGGGGCCTAGGGAATTCACCCCTCCACTTT	TRBV6-5	TRBD1	TRBJ1-6	NA
CASSRGTGETQYF	TGTGCCAGCTCCCGGGGAACTGGGGAGACCCAGTACTTC	TRBV18	NA	TRBJ2-5	NA
CASSLQTGSHSPLHF	TGTGCCAGCAGCCTCCAGACAGGGTCACATTCACCCCTCCACTTT	TRBV3-1/TRBV3-2	TRBD1	TRBJ1-6	NA
CASSPRGGVTDTQYF	TGCGCCAGCAGCCCAAGGGGAGGGGTCACAGATACGCAGTATTTT	TRBV5-1	TRBD2	TRBJ2-3	once
CASSLGQGAADTQYF	TGTGCCAGCAGCTTAGGGCAGGGGGCAGCAGATACGCAGTATTTT	TRBV7-9	TRBD1	TRBJ2-3	NA
CSVENLQGMNTEAFF	TGCAGCGTTGAAAACCTTCAGGGGATGAACACTGAAGCTTTCTTT	TRBV29-1	NA	TRBJ1-1	NA
CASSLRGDRADYGYTF	TGCGCCAGCAGCTTGAGAGGGGACAGGGCTGACTATGGCTACACCTTC	TRBV5-1	TRBD1	TRBJ1-2	NA
CASSRGETGNTIYF	TGTGCCAGCAGCCGGGGGGAGACCGGAAACACCATATATTTT	TRBV5-4	NA	TRBJ1-3	NA